This T cell receptor (beta chain) originates from a study of identical twins. General study findings and limits: The abundant beta clonotypes from cord blood had fewer insertions, and memory repertoires had none of this.

V was shortened by 5 bases and J by 5 bases, with 7 bases between the two germline ends. Germline-derived CDR1 and CDR2 are SGHAT and FQNNGV. This CDR3 is 12 amino acids long. Template switching added a universal primer binding site, and final cDNA carried unique molecular identifiers. TCRdb reprocessed the 5' RACE reads with MiXCR, giving one entry per CDR3 protein. The repertoire includes approximately 470,000 distinct CDR3 sequences, 11% to 15% of them detected once, and 0.4% to 0.55% sits in the top ten. To note about this clonotype: Its cognate antigen is unknown.

A further study also used this sample, focusing on yellow fever vaccine responses in identical twins. This second report adds: After vaccination, twins' T cell response reportedly seemed partly convergent, partly personalized.

Sequencing was carried out using CD4+ T cells sorted from blood. This sequence joins TRBV11-2 and TRBJ2-1; D is unclear. The receptor was derived from a woman in her late teens or twenties in good health. The CDR3 region has the DNA TGTGCCAGCAGCCCCCGGCACAATGAGCAGTTCTTC. As protein: CASSPRHNEQFF.